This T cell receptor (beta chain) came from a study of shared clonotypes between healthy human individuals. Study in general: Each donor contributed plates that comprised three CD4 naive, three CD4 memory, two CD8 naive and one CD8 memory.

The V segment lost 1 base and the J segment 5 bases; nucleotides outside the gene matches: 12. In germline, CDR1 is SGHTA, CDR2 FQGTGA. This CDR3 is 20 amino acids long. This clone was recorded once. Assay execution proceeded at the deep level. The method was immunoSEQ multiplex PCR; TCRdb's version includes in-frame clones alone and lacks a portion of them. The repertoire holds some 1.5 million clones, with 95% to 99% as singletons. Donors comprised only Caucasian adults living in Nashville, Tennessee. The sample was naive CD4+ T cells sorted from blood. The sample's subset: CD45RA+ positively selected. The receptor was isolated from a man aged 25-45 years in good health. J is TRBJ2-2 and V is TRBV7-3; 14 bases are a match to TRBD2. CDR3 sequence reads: CASSLNPGLAGAKGTGELFF. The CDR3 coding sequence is TGTGCCAGCAGCTTAAATCCGGGACTAGCGGGGGCGAAGGGGACCGGGGAGCTGTTTTTT.